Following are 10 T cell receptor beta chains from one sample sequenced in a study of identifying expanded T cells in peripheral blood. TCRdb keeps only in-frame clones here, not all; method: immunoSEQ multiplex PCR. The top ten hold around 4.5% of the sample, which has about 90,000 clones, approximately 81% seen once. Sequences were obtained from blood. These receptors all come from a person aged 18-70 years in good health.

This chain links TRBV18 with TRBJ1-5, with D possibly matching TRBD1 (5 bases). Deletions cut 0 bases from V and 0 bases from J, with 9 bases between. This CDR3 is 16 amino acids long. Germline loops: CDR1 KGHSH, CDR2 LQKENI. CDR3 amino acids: CASSPPGRYSNQPQHF. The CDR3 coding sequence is TGTGCCAGCTCACCACCGGGACGGTATAGCAATCAGCCCCAGCATTTT.

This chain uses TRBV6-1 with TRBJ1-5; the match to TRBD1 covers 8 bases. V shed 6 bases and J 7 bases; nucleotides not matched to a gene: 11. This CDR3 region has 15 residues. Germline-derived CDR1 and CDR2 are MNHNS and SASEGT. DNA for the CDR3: TGTGCCAGCAGGACCGGGACAGGAAATAGGCAGCCCCAGCATTTT. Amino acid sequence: CASRTGTGNRQPQHF.

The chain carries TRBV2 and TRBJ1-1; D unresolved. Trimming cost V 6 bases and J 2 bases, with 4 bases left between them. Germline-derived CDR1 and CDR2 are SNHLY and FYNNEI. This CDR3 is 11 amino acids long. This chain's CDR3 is CASSQNTEAFF. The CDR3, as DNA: TGTGCCAGCAGCCAAAACACTGAAGCTTTCTTT.

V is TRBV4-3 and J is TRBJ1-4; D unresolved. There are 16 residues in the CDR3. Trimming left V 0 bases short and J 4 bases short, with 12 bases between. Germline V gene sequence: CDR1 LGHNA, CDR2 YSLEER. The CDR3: CASSQEYRQVNEKLFF. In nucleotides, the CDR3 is TGCGCCAGCAGCCAAGAGTATCGGCAGGTTAATGAAAAACTGTTTTTT.

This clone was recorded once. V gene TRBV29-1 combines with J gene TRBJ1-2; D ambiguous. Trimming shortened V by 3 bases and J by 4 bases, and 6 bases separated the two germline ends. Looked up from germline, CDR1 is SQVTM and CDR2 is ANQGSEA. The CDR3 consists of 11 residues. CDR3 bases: TGCAGCGTTGATCGGGGCTATGGCTACACCTTC. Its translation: CSVDRGYGYTF.

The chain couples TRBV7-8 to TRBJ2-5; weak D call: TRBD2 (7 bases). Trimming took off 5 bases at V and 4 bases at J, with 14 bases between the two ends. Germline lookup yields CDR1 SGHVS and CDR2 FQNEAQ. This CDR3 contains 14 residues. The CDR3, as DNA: TGTGCCAGCAGCACGGGGGGCCCGGTAGAGACCCAGTACTTC. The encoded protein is CASSTGGPVETQYF.

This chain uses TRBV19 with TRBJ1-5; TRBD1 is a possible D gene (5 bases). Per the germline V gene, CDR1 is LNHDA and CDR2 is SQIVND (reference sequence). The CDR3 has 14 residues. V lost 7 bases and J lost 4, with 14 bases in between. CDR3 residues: CASKDRGPNQPQHF. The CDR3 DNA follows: TGTGCCAGTAAAGATCGGGGCCCGAATCAGCCCCAGCATTTT. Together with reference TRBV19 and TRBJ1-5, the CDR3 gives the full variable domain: DGGITQSPKYLFRKEGQNVTLSCEQNLNHDAMYWYRQDPGQGLRLIYYSQIVNDFQKGDIAEGYSVSREKKESFPLTVTSAQKNPTAFYLCASKDRGPNQPQHFGDGTRLSIL.

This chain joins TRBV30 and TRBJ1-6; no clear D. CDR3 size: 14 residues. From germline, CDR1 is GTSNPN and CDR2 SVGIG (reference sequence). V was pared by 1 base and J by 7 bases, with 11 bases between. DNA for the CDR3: TGTGCCTGGAGTGAAGGGCTTTACAATTCACCCCTCCACTTT. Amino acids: CAWSEGLYNSPLHF.

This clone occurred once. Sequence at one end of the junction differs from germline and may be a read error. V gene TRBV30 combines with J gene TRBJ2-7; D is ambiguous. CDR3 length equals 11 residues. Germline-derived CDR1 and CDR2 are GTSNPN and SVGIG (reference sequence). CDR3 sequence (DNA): TGTGCCTGGAGTGTACAAACAGAGCCGGTCTTC. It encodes CAWSVQTEPVF.

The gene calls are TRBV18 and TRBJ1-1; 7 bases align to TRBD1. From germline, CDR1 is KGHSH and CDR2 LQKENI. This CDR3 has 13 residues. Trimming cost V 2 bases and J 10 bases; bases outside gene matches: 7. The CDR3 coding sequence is TGTGCCAGCTCACCAAACCGGGACAGTGGAGCTTTCTTT. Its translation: CASSPNRDSGAFF.